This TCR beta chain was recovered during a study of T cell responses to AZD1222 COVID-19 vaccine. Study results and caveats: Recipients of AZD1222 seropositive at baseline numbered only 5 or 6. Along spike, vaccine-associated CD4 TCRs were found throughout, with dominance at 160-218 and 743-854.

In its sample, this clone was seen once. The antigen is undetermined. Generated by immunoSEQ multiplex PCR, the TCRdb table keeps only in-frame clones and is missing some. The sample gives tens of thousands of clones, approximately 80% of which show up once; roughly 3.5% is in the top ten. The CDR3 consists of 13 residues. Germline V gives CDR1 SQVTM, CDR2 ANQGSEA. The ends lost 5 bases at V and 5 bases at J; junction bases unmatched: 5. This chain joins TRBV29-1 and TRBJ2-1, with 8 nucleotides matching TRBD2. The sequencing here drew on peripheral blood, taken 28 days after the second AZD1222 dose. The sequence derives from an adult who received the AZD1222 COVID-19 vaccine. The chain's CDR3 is CSVPSGLDNEQFF. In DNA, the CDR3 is TGCAGCGTTCCTAGCGGGTTGGACAATGAGCAGTTCTTC.